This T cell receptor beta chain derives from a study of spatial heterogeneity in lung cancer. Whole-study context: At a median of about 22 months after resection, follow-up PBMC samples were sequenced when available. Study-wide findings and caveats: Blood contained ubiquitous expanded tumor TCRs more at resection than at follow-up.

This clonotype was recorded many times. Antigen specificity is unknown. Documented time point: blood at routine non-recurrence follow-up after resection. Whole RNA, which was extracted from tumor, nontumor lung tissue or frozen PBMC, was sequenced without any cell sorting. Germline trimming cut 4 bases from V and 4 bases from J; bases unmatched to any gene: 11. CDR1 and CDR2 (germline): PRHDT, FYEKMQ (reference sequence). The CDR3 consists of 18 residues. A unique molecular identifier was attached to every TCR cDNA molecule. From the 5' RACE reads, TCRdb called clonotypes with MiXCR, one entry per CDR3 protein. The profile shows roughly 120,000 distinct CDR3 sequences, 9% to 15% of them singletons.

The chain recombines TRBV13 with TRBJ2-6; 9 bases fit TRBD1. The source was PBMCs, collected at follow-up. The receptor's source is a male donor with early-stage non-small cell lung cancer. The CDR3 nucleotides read TGTGCCAGCAGCTCGGGACAGGGTGCCTTTACGGGGGCCAACGTCCTGACTTTC. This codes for CASSSGQGAFTGANVLTF.